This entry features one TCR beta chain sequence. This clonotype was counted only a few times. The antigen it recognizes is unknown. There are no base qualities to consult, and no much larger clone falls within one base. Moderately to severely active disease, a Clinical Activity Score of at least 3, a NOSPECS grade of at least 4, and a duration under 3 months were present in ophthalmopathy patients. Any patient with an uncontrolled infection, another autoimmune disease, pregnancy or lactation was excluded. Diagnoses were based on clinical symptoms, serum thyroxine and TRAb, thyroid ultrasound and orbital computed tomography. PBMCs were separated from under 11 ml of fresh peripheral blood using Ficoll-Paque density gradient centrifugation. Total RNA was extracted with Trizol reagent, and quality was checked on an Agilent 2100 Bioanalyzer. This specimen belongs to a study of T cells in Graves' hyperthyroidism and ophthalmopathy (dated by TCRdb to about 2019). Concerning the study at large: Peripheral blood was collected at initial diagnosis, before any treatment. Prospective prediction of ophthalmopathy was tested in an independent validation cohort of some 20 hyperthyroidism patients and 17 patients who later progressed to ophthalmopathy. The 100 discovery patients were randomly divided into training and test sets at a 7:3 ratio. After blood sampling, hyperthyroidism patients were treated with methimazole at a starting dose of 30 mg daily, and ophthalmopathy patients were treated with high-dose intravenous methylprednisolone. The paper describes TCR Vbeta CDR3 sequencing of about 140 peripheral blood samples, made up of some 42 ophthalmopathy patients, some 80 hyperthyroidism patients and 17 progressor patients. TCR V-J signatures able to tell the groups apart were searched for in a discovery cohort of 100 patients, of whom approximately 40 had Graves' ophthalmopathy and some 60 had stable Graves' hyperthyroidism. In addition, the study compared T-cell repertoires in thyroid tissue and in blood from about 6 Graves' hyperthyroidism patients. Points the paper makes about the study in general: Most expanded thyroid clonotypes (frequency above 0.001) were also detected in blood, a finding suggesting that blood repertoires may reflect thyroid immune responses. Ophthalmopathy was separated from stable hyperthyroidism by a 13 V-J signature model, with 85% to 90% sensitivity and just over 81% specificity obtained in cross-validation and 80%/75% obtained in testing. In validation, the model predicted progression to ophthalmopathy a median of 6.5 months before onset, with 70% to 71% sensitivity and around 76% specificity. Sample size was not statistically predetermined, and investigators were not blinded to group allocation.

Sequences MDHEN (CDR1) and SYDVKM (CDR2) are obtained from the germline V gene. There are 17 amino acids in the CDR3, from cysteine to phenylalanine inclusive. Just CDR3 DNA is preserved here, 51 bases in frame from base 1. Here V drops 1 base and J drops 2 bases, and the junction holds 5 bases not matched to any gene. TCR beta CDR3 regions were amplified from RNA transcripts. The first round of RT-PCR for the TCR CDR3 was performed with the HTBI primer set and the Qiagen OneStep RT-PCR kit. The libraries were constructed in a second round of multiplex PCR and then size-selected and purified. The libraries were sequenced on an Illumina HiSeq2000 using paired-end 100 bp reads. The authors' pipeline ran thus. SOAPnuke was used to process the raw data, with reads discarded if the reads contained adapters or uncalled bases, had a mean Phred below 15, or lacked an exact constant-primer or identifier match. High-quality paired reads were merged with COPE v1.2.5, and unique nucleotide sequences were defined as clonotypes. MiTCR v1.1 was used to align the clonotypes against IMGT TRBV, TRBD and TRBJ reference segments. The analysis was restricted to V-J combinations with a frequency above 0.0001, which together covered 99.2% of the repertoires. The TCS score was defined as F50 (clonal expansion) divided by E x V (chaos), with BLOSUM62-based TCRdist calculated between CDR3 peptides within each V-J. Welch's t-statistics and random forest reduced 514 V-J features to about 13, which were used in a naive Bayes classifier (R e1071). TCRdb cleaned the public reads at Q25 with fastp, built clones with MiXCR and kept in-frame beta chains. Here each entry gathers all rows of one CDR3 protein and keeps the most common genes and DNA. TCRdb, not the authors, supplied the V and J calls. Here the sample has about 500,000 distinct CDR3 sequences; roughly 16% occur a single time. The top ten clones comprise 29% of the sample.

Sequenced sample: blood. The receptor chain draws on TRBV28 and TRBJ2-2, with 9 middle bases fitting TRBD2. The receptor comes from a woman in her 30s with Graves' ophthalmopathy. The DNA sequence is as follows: TGTGCCAGCAGTTTATCGGGACTAGCTATAAACACCGGGGAGCTGTTTTTT. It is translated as CASSLSGLAINTGELFF.